This T cell receptor (beta chain) was documented in a study of PD-L1 blockade in urothelial cancer. The repertoire was sequenced with immunoSEQ multiplex PCR; TCRdb's copy has only in-frame clones and lacks some. The sample records more than 35,000 clones, more than 80% being singletons. CDR3 length: 15 amino acids. Germline V gene lookup returns CDR1 LNHDA and CDR2 SQIVND (reference sequence). V was clipped by 6 bases and J by 3 bases; unmatched bases: 9. The starting material was PBMCs, obtained around atezolizumab (anti-PD-L1) treatment. The V gene is TRBV19, the J gene TRBJ2-7; 9 bases match TRBD1. This TCR derives from a man in his 70s with urothelial cancer. The CDR3 spells CASSIFPGQGYEQYF. Written as DNA, the CDR3 is TGTGCCAGTAGCATATTCCCGGGACAGGGCTACGAGCAGTACTTC.